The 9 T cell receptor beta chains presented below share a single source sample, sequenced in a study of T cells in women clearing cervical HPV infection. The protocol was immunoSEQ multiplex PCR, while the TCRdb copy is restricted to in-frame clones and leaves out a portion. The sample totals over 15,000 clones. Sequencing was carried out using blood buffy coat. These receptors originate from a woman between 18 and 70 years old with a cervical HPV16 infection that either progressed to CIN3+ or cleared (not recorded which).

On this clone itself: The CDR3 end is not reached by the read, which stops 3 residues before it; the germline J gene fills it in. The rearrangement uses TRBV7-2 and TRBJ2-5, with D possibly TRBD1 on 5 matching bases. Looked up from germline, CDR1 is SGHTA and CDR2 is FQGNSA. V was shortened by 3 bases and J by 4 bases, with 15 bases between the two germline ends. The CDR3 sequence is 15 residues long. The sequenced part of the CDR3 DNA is TGTGCCAGCAGCTTTCGGTTTAGGGGTGTAGAGACC. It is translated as CASSFRFRGVET. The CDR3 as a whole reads CASSFRFRGVETQYF.

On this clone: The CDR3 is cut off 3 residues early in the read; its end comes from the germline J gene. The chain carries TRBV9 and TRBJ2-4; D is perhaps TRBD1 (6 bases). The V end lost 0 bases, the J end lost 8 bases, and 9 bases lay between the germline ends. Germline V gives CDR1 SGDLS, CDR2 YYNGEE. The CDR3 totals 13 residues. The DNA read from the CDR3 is TGTGCCAGCAGCGTAGGGTCAGGGGACATT. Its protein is CASSVGSGDI. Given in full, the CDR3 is CASSVGSGDIQYF.

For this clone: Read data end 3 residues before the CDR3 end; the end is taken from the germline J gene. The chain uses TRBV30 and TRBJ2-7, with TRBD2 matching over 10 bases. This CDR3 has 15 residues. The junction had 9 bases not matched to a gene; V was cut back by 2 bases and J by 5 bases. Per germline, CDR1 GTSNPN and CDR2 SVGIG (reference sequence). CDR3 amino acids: CAWSPTGLAGDEQYF. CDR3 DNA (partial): TGTGCCTGGAGTCCTACCGGGCTAGCGGGAGACGAG.

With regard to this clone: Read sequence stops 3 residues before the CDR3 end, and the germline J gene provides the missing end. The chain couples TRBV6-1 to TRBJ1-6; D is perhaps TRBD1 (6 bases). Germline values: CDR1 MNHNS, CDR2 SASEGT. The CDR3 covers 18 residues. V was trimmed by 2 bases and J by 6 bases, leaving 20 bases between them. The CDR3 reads CASSERGEGHASNSPLHF. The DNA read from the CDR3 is TGTGCCAGCAGTGAAAGGGGTGAGGGACACGCCTCTAATTCACCC.

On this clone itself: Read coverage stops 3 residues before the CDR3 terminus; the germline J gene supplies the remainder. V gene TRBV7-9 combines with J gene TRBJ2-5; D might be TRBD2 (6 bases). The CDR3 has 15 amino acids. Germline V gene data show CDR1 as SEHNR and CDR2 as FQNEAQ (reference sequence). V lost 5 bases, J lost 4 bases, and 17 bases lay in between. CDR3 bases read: TGTGCCAGCAGCGAGGAGGGGCTGGGAGGAGAGACC. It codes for CASSEEGLGGET. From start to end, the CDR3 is CASSEEGLGGETQYF.

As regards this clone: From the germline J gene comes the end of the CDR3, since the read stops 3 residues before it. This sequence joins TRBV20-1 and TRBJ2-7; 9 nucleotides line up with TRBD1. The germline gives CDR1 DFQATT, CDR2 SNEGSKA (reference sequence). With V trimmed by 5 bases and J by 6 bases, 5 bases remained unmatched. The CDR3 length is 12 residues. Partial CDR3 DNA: TGCAGTGCTCCCGGGACAGGGTTCGAG. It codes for CSAPGTGFE. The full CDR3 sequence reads CSAPGTGFEQYF.

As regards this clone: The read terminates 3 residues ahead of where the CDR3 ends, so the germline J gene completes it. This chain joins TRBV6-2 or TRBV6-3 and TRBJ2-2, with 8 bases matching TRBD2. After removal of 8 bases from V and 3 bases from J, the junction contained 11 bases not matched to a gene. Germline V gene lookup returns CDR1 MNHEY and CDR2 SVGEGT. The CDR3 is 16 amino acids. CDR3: CASVTTAGAYTGELFF. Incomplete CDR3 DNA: TGTGCCAGCGTGACTACAGCGGGGGCTTACACCGGGGAG.

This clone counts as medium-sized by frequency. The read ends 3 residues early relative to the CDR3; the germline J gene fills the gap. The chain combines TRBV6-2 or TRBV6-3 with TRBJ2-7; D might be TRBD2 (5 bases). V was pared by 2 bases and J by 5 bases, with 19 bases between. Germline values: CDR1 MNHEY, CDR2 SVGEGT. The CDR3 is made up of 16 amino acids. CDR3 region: CASSYIGTLLADEQYF. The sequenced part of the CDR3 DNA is TGTGCCAGCAGTTACATCGGAACATTGCTAGCAGACGAG.

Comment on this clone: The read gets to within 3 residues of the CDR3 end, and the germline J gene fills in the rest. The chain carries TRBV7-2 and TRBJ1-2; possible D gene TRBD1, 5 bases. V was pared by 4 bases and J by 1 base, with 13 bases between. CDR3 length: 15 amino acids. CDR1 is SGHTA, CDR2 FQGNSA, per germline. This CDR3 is CASSSLRVGNYGYTF. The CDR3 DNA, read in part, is TGTGCCAGCAGCTCACTCAGGGTTGGTAACTATGGC.